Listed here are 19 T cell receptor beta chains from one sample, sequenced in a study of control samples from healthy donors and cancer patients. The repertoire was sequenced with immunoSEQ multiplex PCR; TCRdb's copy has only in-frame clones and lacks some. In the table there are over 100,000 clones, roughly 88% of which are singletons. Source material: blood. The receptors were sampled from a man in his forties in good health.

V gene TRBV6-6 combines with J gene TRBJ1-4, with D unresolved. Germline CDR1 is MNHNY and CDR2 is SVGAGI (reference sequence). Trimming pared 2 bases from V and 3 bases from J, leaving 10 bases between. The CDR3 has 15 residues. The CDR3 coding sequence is TGTGCCAGCAGTTACGTAGGCTCAGCTAATGAAAAACTGTTTTTT. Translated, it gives CASSYVGSANEKLFF.

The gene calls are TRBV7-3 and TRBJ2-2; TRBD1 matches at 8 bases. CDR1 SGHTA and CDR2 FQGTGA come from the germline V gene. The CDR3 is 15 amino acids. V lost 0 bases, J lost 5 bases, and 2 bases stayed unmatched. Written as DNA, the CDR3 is TGTGCCAGCAGCTTAACCAGGGGGCCTACCGGGGAGCTGTTTTTT. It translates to CASSLTRGPTGELFF.

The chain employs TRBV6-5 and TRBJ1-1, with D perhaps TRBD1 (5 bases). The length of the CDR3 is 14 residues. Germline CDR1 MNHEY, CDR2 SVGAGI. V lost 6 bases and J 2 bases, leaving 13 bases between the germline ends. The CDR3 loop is CASRGARPNTEAFF. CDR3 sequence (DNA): TGTGCCAGCAGAGGGGCCCGACCAAACACTGAAGCTTTCTTT.

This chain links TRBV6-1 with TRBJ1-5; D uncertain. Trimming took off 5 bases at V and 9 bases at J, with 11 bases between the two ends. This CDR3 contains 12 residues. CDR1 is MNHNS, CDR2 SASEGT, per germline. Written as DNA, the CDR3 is TGTGCCAGCAGTTTCTCGAAGGGGCCCCAGCATTTT. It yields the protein CASSFSKGPQHF.

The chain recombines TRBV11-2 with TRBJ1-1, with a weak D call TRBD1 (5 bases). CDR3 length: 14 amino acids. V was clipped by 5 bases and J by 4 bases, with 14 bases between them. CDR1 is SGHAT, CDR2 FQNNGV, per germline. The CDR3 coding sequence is TGTGCCAGCAGCACCGGAAGGGGTGTCACTGAAGCTTTCTTT. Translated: CASSTGRGVTEAFF.

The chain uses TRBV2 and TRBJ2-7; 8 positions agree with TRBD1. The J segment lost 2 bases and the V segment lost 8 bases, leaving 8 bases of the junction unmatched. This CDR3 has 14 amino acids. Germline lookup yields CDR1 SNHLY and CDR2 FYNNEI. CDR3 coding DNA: TGTGCCAGCCAACAGGGGGTTGTTGCCTACGAGCAGTACTTC. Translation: CASQQGVVAYEQYF.

CDR3 region: CASSSGTERGYTF. The CDR3 DNA sequence: TGTGCCAGCAGCTCCGGGACGGAAAGAGGCTACACCTTC. The genes are TRBV13 and TRBJ1-2; weak D call: TRBD1 (5 bases). V was clipped by 4 bases and J by 8 bases, with 14 bases between them. Germline CDR1 PRHDT, CDR2 FYEKMQ (reference sequence). This CDR3 is built from 13 residues.

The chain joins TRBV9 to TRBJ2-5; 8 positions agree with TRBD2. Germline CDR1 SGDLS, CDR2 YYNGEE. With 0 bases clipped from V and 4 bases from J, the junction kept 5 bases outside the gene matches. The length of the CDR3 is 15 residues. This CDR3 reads CASSVAGAGGETQYF. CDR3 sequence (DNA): TGTGCCAGCAGCGTAGCTGGGGCGGGGGGAGAGACCCAGTACTTC.

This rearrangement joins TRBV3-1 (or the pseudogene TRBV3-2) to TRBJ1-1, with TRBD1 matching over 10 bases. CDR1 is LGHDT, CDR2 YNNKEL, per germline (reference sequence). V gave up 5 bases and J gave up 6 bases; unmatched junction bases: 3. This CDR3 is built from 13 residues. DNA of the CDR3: TGTGCCAGCAGCTCGGACAGGGGGGCTGAAGCTTTCTTT. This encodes CASSSDRGAEAFF.

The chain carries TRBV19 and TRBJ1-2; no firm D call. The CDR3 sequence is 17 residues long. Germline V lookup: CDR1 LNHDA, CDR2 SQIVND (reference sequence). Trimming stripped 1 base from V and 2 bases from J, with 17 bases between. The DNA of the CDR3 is TGTGCCAGTAGTATAGTTCTGGCGGCAGTCCAGAACTATGGCTACACCTTC. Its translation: CASSIVLAAVQNYGYTF.

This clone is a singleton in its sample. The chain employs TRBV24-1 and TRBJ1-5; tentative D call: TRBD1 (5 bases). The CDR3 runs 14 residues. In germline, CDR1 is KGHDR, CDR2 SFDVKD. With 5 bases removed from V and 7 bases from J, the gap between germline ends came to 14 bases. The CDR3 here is CATSAIGEKQPQHF. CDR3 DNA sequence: TGTGCCACCAGTGCAATAGGGGAAAAACAGCCCCAGCATTTT.

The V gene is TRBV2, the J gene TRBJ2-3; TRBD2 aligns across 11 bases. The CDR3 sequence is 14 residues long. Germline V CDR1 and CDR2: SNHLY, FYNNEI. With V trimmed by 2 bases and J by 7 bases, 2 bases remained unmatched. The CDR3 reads CASSELAGGNTQYF. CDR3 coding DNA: TGTGCCAGCAGTGAACTAGCGGGGGGTAATACGCAGTATTTT.

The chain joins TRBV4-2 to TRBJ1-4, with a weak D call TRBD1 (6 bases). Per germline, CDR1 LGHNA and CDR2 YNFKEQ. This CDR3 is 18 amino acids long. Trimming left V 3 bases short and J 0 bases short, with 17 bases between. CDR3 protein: CASSHGGRGWSTNEKLFF. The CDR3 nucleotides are TGTGCCAGCAGCCACGGGGGGCGGGGGTGGTCAACTAATGAAAAACTGTTTTTT.

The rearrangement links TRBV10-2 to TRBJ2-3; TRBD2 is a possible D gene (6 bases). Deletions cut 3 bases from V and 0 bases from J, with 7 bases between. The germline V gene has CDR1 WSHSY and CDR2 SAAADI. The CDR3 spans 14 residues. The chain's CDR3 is CASSDLASTDTQYF. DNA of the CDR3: TGCGCCAGCAGTGATCTAGCGAGCACAGATACGCAGTATTTT.

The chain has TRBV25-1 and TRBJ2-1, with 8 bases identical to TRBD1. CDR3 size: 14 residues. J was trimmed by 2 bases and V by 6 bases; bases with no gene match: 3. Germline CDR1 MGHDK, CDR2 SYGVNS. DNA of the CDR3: TGTGCCAGCAGCGGGACAGGAACCTACAATGAGCAGTTCTTC. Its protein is CASSGTGTYNEQFF.

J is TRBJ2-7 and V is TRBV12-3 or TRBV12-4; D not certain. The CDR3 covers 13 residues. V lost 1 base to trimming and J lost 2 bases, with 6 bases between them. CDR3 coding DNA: TGTGCCAGCAGTTTAGACAGCACCTACGAGCAGTACTTC. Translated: CASSLDSTYEQYF.

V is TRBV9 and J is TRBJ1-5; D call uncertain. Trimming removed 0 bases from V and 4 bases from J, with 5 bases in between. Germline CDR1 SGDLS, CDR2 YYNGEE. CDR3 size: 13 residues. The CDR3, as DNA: TGTGCCAGCAGCGTAGACTATAATCAGCCCCAGCATTTT. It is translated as CASSVDYNQPQHF.

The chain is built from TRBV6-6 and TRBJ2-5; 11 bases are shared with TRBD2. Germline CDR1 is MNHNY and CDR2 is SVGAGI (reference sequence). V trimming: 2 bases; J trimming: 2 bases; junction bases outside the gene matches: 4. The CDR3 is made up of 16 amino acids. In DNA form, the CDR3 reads TGTGCCAGCAGTTACACCTGGACTAGCGGGCAAGAGACCCAGTACTTC. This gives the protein CASSYTWTSGQETQYF.

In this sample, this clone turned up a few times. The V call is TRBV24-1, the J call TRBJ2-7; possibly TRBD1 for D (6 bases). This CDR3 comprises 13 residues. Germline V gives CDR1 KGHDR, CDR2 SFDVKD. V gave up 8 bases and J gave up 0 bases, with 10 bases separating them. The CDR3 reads CATTDSNSYEQYF. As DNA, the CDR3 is TGTGCCACCACGGACAGTAACTCCTACGAGCAGTACTTC.